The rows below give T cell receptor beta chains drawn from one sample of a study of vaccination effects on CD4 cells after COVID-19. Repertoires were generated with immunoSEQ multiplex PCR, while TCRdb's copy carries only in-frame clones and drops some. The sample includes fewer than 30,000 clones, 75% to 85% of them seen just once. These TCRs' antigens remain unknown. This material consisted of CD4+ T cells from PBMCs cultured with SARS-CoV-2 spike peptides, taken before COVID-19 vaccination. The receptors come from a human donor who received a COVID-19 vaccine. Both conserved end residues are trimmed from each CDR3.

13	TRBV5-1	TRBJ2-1	ASSTGGISYNEQF
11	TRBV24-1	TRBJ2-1	ATSDPPGNEQF
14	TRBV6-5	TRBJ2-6	ASSLRGVSGANVLT
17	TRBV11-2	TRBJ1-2	ASSSFKRGPSSLNYGYT
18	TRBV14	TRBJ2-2	ASSQDPQRRAGAATGELF
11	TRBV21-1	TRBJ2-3	ASRGIGTDTQY
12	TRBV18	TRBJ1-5	ASSPGLRLQPQH
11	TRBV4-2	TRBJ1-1	ASSQEGGPEAF
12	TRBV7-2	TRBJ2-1	ASSSFTNPNEQF
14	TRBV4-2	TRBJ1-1	ASSQGQGLVNTEAF
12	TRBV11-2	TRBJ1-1	ASSLDPGTTEAF
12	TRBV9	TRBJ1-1	ASSVDNRNTEAF
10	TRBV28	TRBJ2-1	ASREGGNEQF
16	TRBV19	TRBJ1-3	ASSTTALSLLSGNTIY
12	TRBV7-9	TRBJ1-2	ASSFFQGAMGYT
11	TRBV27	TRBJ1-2	ASRASGAYGYT
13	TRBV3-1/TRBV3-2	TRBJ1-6	ASSQGVWNNSPLH
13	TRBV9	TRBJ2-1	ASSVVSGRANEQF
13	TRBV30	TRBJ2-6	AWRKTSSGANVLT
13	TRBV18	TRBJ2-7	ASSRGQGRIYEQY
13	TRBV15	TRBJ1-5	ATSGGGPTHQPQH
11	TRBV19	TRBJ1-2	ASRVDGSYGYT